The 30 T cell receptor beta chains presented below share a single source sample, sequenced in a study of type 1 regulatory T cells. For these receptors, no antigen is known. TCRdb used MiXCR to reprocess the reads, holding one entry per CDR3 protein. There are approximately 42,000 distinct CDR3 sequences in the sample; more than 10% occur only once, and 8% lies in the top ten. The sequencing input was cultured non-Tr1 T cells, either the whole culture or a sorted T cell fraction (not recorded which). The receptors come from a human donor in good health.

This clonotype came up a few times. The chain's CDR3 is CASSFSTLRQGARQYF. DNA for the CDR3: TGTGCCAGCAGCTTCAGCACCTTGAGACAGGGGGCCCGGCAGTACTTC. The V gene is TRBV7-2, the J gene TRBJ2-7, with TRBD1 matching 10 bases. The CDR3 covers 16 residues. In germline, CDR1 is SGHTA, CDR2 FQGNSA. V gave up 3 bases and J gave up 9 bases; unmatched junction bases: 14.

The chain links TRBV12-3 or TRBV12-4 to TRBJ2-1; no firm D call. This CDR3 spans 13 amino acids. V gave up 0 bases and J gave up 7 bases, with 7 bases separating them. In DNA form, the CDR3 reads TGTGCCAGCAGTTTAGCGGAGTGGAATGAGCAGTTCTTC. Its protein is CASSLAEWNEQFF.

This clonotype was detected only a few times. The chain uses TRBV6-2 or TRBV6-3 and TRBJ2-5, with 10 bases fitting TRBD2. Germline loops: CDR1 MNHEY, CDR2 SVGEGT. The V gene end was trimmed by 5 bases and the J gene end by 5 bases; junction bases not matched to a gene: 8. This CDR3 region has 15 residues. CDR3 sequence: CASSTTSGWFETQYF. CDR3 nucleotides: TGTGCCAGCAGTACGACTAGCGGGTGGTTTGAGACCCAGTACTTC.

This clonotype showed up just a few times. This chain links TRBV12-3 or TRBV12-4 with TRBJ2-2, with a tentative D call TRBD2 (6 bases). The length of the CDR3 is 16 residues. V was trimmed by 3 bases and J by 0 bases, leaving 11 bases between them. The CDR3 coding sequence is TGTGCCAGCAGTTTTCGTAGCGGATCGAACACCGGGGAGCTGTTTTTT. It yields the protein CASSFRSGSNTGELFF.

This clonotype was seen a handful of times. The chain links TRBV4-2 to TRBJ2-2; D ambiguous. Germline V CDR1 and CDR2: LGHNA, YNFKEQ. CDR3 length: 14 residues. V was trimmed by 1 base and J by 2 bases, leaving 5 bases between them. The CDR3 DNA reads as TGTGCCAGCAGCCAAGGGAGAAACACCGGGGAGCTGTTTTTT. Translated: CASSQGRNTGELFF.

This clonotype was counted ten times or more. The V call is TRBV27, the J call TRBJ2-5; D uncertain. The V end was cut by 5 bases, the J end by 2 bases, with 12 bases between. Germline CDR1 MNHEY, CDR2 SMNVEV (reference sequence). This CDR3 has 14 residues. The CDR3 loop reads CASSPRLGQETQYF. CDR3 in DNA: TGTGCCAGCAGTCCCCGTTTGGGGCAAGAGACCCAGTACTTC.

This clonotype has a handful of counts. The genes are TRBV29-1 and TRBJ2-7, with 11 bases that match TRBD1. The CDR3 spans 13 residues. Germline V gives CDR1 SQVTM, CDR2 ANQGSEA. V gave up 3 bases and J gave up 7 bases; unmatched junction bases: 5. In DNA, the CDR3 is TGCAGCGTTGAGTCGGACAGGGGGCTGGAGCAGTACTTC. Amino acids: CSVESDRGLEQYF.

Points on this clonotype: This may arise from a read error, as a much more abundant clone is one base away. The gene calls are TRBV12-3 or TRBV12-4 and TRBJ2-2; maybe TRBD2 (6 bases). This CDR3 is 17 amino acids long. CDR3 amino acids: CASSLRAGTPPTGEPFF. CDR3 nucleotide sequence: TGTGCCAGCAGCCTGAGAGCCGGGACTCCCCCAACCGGGGAGCCGTTTTTT.

This rearrangement joins TRBV6-1 to TRBJ2-5, with 14 nucleotides matching TRBD2. Germline V gene sequence: CDR1 MNHNS, CDR2 SASEGT. The CDR3 totals 17 residues. V dropped 6 bases and J dropped 4; count of bases not matched to a gene: 10. The DNA of the CDR3 is TGTGCCAGCAGCGCATTTAAGACTAGCGGGAGGGCAGAGACCCAGTACTTC. Its translation is CASSAFKTSGRAETQYF.

Only a few counts were recorded for this clonotype. The chain employs TRBV7-2 and TRBJ2-5, with TRBD1 matching over 7 bases. The CDR3 totals 14 residues. With V trimmed by 1 base and J by 6 bases, 5 bases remained unmatched. Germline V gives CDR1 SGHTA, CDR2 FQGNSA. CDR3 DNA: TGTGCCAGCAGCTTAGGGACAGGCGGAAAGACCCAGTACTTC. This encodes CASSLGTGGKTQYF.

This clonotype occurred a few times. The rearrangement uses TRBV5-6 and TRBJ2-5; weak D call: TRBD2 (6 bases). The CDR3 runs to 15 residues. Germline V CDR1 and CDR2: SGHDT, YYEEEE. Trimming pared 3 bases from V and 3 bases from J, leaving 15 bases between. DNA for the CDR3: TGTGCCAGCAGCTCATTGGCGTGGGGGGAAGAGACCCAGTACTTC. Translation: CASSSLAWGEETQYF.

Ten or more counts support this clonotype. This chain links TRBV20-1 with TRBJ2-1, with D possibly being TRBD2 (6 bases). The germline V gene has CDR1 DFQATT and CDR2 SNEGSKA (reference sequence). This CDR3 comprises 13 residues. Trimming pared 5 bases from V and 9 bases from J, leaving 17 bases between. This chain's CDR3 is CSAPGTGDSEQFF. The CDR3 region has the DNA TGCAGTGCTCCCGGGACGGGAGACAGTGAGCAGTTCTTC.

This clonotype was recorded a few times. This chain joins TRBV5-6 and TRBJ2-1; TRBD2 is a possible D gene (5 bases). This CDR3 spans 15 amino acids. V was shortened by 7 bases and J by 2 bases, with 16 bases between the two germline ends. Germline CDR1 reads SGHDT; CDR2 reads YYEEEE. The CDR3 region has the DNA TGTGCCAGCTCACGGGGTGGAGGCCCCTACAATGAGCAGTTCTTC. Protein sequence: CASSRGGGPYNEQFF.

A few counts support this clonotype. The chain uses TRBV2 and TRBJ2-1; 9 bases map to TRBD2. Per germline, CDR1 SNHLY and CDR2 FYNNEI. Losses at the gene ends were 5 bases for V and 7 bases for J; bases not matched to a gene: 6. This CDR3 spans 14 amino acids. The CDR3 nucleotides are TGTGCCAGCAGTTATGCGGGAGGGACGAATGAGCAGTTCTTC. Translated: CASSYAGGTNEQFF.

In the case of this clonotype: A read error is possible here, since a much larger clone lies one base away. The V and J genes are TRBV5-1 and TRBJ2-3; 7 bases agree with TRBD1. The CDR3 has 14 residues. Germline CDR1 reads SGHRS; CDR2 reads YFSETQ. Written as DNA, the CDR3 is TGCGCCAGCAGGGCAGGGGGAGACACAGATACGCGGTATTTT. Translated: CASRAGGDTDTRYF.

The V gene is TRBV5-6, the J gene TRBJ2-5; D is unclear. The V gene lost 4 bases and the J gene lost 2 bases, with 9 bases spanning the gap. The germline V gene has CDR1 SGHDT and CDR2 YYEEEE. CDR3 length: 13 residues. CDR3 residues: CASSRSEQETQYF. CDR3 DNA: TGTGCCAGCAGCCGTTCGGAACAAGAGACCCAGTACTTC.

This clonotype was detected only a few times. The CDR3 DNA follows: TGCGCCAGCAGCTTGGCTCCAGCGGAAAGGAATGAGCAGTTCTTC. This gives the protein CASSLAPAERNEQFF. The chain combines TRBV5-1 with TRBJ2-1; possible D gene TRBD2, 5 bases. This CDR3 is 15 amino acids long. Germline assignment: CDR1 SGHRS and CDR2 YFSETQ. V dropped 0 bases and J dropped 7 bases, with 14 bases sitting between them. Looking up the rest from reference TRBV5-1 and TRBJ2-1 gives the full variable domain: KAGVTQTPRYLIKTRGQQVTLSCSPISGHRSVSWYQQTPGQGLQFLFEYFSETQRNKGNFPGRFSGRQFSNSRSEMNVSTLELGDSALYLCASSLAPAERNEQFFGPGTRLTVL.

About this clonotype itself: This sequence may be a read error, since a much larger clone differs from it by one base. V usage is TRBV15 and J usage is TRBJ2-7, with 9 bases lining up with TRBD1. V shed 4 bases, J shed 6 bases, and the junction held 4 bases outside the gene matches. CDR1 and CDR2 from the germline V gene are LNHNV and YYDKDF (reference sequence). The CDR3 is 13 amino acids. The CDR3: CATSIDRGCEQYF. CDR3 nucleotide sequence: TGTGCCACCAGCATTGACAGGGGGTGCGAGCAGTACTTC.

A few counts support this clonotype. The chain employs TRBV27 and TRBJ2-1, with 11 bases fitting TRBD2. Germline CDR1 is MNHEY and CDR2 is SMNVEV (reference sequence). V trimming: 11 bases; J trimming: 3 bases; junction bases outside the gene matches: 6. The CDR3 covers 14 residues. This CDR3 is CAAELAGDYNEQFF. CDR3 in DNA: TGTGCCGCCGAACTAGCGGGAGACTACAATGAGCAGTTCTTC.

The sample holds a few counts of this clonotype. J is TRBJ2-1 and V is TRBV7-9; 12 positions agree with TRBD2. Per germline, CDR1 SEHNR and CDR2 FQNEAQ (reference sequence). The CDR3 covers 17 residues. Trimming cost V 0 bases and J 6 bases; bases outside gene matches: 6. The DNA of the CDR3 is TGTGCCAGCAGCTTAGCCCAGACTAGCGGGAGTCCCAATGAGCAGTTCTTC. Amino acid sequence: CASSLAQTSGSPNEQFF.

The sample holds many counts of this clonotype. The V gene is TRBV20-1, the J gene TRBJ1-1, with unresolved D. The germline V gene has CDR1 DFQATT and CDR2 SNEGSKA (reference sequence). The V end lost 1 base, the J end lost 2 bases, and 5 bases lay between the germline ends. The CDR3 spans 12 residues. The CDR3 sequence: CSARAQNTEAFF. As DNA, the CDR3 is TGCAGTGCTAGAGCCCAAAACACTGAAGCTTTCTTT.

There are many counts of this clonotype. This sequence joins TRBV20-1 and TRBJ2-3; D unresolved. Germline V gene sequence: CDR1 DFQATT, CDR2 SNEGSKA (reference sequence). This CDR3 spans 14 amino acids. Trimming cost V 6 bases and J 1 base, with 14 bases left between them. DNA of the CDR3: TGCAGTGCCCTCACCCCTCGGGGCACAGATACGCAGTATTTT. Its translation: CSALTPRGTDTQYF.

Of note for this clonotype: Just one base apart from a much larger clone, this may be a read error. V and J are TRBV20-1 and TRBJ2-5; 7 bases fit TRBD2. The CDR3 spans 12 residues. Looked up from germline, CDR1 is DFQATT and CDR2 is SNEGSKA (reference sequence). The CDR3 DNA reads TGCAGTGCCGCAGGACTAGAAGAGGCCCAGTACTTC. As protein: CSAAGLEEAQYF.

Here the CDR3 reads CSAQVGLYNEQFF. The CDR3 DNA reads as TGCAGTGCTCAGGTGGGACTCTACAATGAGCAGTTCTTC. This rearrangement joins TRBV20-1 to TRBJ2-1; D perhaps matches TRBD2 (6 bases). CDR3 length equals 13 residues. CDR1 and CDR2 from the germline V gene are DFQATT and SNEGSKA (reference sequence). With 5 bases removed from V and 3 bases from J, the gap between germline ends came to 11 bases.

This clonotype was counted many times. The chain uses TRBV27 and TRBJ1-5; no reliable D call. V was cut by 2 bases and J by 2 bases, with 7 bases left in between. Germline CDR1 and CDR2: MNHEY and SMNVEV (reference sequence). This CDR3 region has 14 residues. The CDR3 bases are TGTGCCAGCAGTTTAAGGAGAGGCAATCAGCCCCAGCATTTT. Encoded protein: CASSLRRGNQPQHF.

There are many counts of this clonotype. The chain has TRBV5-1 and TRBJ2-3, with a weak D call TRBD2 (5 bases). V lost 4 bases and J lost 3, with 12 bases in between. The CDR3 extends over 14 amino acids. From germline, CDR1 is SGHRS and CDR2 YFSETQ. The CDR3 bases are TGCGCCAGCAGCATGACTAAACCAACAGATACGCAGTATTTT. As protein: CASSMTKPTDTQYF.

CDR3 amino acids: CASSQTEINSPLHF. The CDR3 nucleotides are TGTGCCAGCAGCCAGACGGAGATTAATTCACCCCTCCACTTT. The genes are TRBV27 and TRBJ1-6; D unclear. The germline CDR1 and CDR2 sequences are MNHEY and SMNVEV (reference sequence). CDR3 length: 14 residues. V dropped 6 bases and J dropped 6 bases, with 12 bases sitting between them.

The sample holds many counts of this clonotype. The chain couples TRBV19 to TRBJ1-2; D is possibly TRBD1 (5 bases). Trimming shortened V by 5 bases and J by 4 bases, and 11 bases separated the two germline ends. The CDR3 totals 13 residues. The germline gives CDR1 LNHDA, CDR2 SQIVND (reference sequence). This CDR3 is CASSPDGGYGYTF. DNA for the CDR3: TGTGCCAGTAGTCCTGATGGGGGCTATGGCTACACCTTC. Complete variable domain (other parts from reference TRBV19 and TRBJ1-2): DGGITQSPKYLFRKEGQNVTLSCEQNLNHDAMYWYRQDPGQGLRLIYYSQIVNDFQKGDIAEGYSVSREKKESFPLTVTSAQKNPTAFYLCASSPDGGYGYTFGSGTRLTVV.

The chain couples TRBV7-2 to TRBJ2-5, with no clear D. This CDR3 has 14 amino acids. The germline V gene has CDR1 SGHTA and CDR2 FQGNSA. Trimming removed 5 bases at V and 5 bases at J, with 15 bases between. The CDR3 bases are TGTGCCAGCAGCCTCGGACCTGTACGCGAGACCCAGTACTTC. It yields the protein CASSLGPVRETQYF.

This clonotype showed up just a few times. V is TRBV20-1 and J is TRBJ1-1; TRBD1 aligns across 8 bases. With V trimmed by 1 base and J by 4 bases, 17 bases remained unmatched. The CDR3 has 18 residues. Germline V CDR1 and CDR2: DFQATT, SNEGSKA (reference sequence). The DNA of the CDR3 is TGCAGTGCTAGAGTCCCAGGACAGGGTTCGTCTTTGGGCACTGAAGCTTTCTTT. Its protein product is CSARVPGQGSSLGTEAFF.